Given below is one T cell receptor beta chain in context. The data derive from a study of CD8 T cells in ankylosing spondylitis. This CDR3 comprises 15 residues. Germline V gives CDR1 SGHRS, CDR2 YFSETQ. Unmatched junction bases numbered 7, after V lost 4 bases and J lost 4 bases. TCRdb re-analysed the 5' RACE reads in MiXCR, keeping a single row per CDR3 protein. The sample shows about 260,000 distinct CDR3 sequences, around 19% of them seen only once. The chain links TRBV5-1 to TRBJ1-4; 7 nucleotides line up with TRBD1. Sample: blood, either unsorted or a sorted T cell fraction (not recorded which). This TCR was recovered from a male donor with ankylosing spondylitis or in good health (not recorded which). CDR3: CASSGADRFNEKLFF. As DNA, the CDR3 is TGCGCCAGCAGCGGGGCGGACAGGTTTAATGAAAAACTGTTTTTT.